Each of the 32 T cell receptor beta chains below was sequenced from the same sample in a study of blood T cell repertoires in COVID-19 (dated by TCRdb to the early 2020s). The library was generated by the immunoSEQ multiplex PCR assay. The table was pulled from immuneACCESS by TCRdb, which kept in-frame rearrangements only. Such tables lose some clones; where checked, under half of the loss comes from unresolved V genes, and the rest has no known cause. The sample table contains some 280,000 clones; only one count was recorded for around 90% of them. 0.85% to 0.95% of the sample goes to the ten largest clones. Sequencing was performed on peripheral blood. The receptors were sampled from a middle-aged woman who had recovered from COVID-19.

The rearrangement uses TRBV20-1 and TRBJ2-7, with 9 bases lining up with TRBD2. Germline values: CDR1 DFQATT, CDR2 SNEGSKA (reference sequence). The CDR3 contains 14 residues. Germline trimming cut 3 bases from V and 2 bases from J; bases unmatched to any gene: 5. Here the CDR3 reads CSASRTSEAYEQYF. DNA of the CDR3: TGCAGTGCTAGTAGGACTAGCGAGGCCTACGAGCAGTACTTC.

J is TRBJ2-3 and V is TRBV27; D remains unclear. The CDR3 loop spans 15 amino acids. CDR1 is MNHEY and CDR2 is SMNVEV in the germline V gene (reference sequence). V was trimmed by 4 bases and J by 2 bases, leaving 13 bases between them. As DNA, the CDR3 is TGTGCCAGCAGTTCCTCGCGGCCGAACACAGATACGCAGTATTTT. This translates into CASSSSRPNTDTQYF.

The chain uses TRBV5-1 and TRBJ1-1; 9 nucleotides match TRBD1. In germline, CDR1 is SGHRS, CDR2 YFSETQ. Losses at the gene ends were 2 bases for V and 8 bases for J; bases not matched to a gene: 4. The CDR3 extends over 13 amino acids. The CDR3: CASSFLDRGEAFF. The CDR3 nucleotides read TGCGCCAGCAGCTTCTTAGACAGGGGGGAAGCTTTCTTT. Full variable domain (remainder filled in from reference TRBV5-1 and TRBJ1-1): KAGVTQTPRYLIKTRGQQVTLSCSPISGHRSVSWYQQTPGQGLQFLFEYFSETQRNKGNFPGRFSGRQFSNSRSEMNVSTLELGDSALYLCASSFLDRGEAFFGQGTRLTVV.

The chain employs TRBV2 and TRBJ1-2; no firm D call. This CDR3 has 12 residues. Trimming shortened V by 4 bases and J by 5 bases, and 8 bases separated the two germline ends. The germline CDR1 and CDR2 sequences are SNHLY and FYNNEI. The CDR3 here is CASSGEAYGYTF. Here the CDR3 DNA reads TGTGCCAGCAGTGGAGAGGCATATGGCTACACCTTC.

This sequence joins TRBV5-1 and TRBJ2-7, with 12 bases identical to TRBD2. Germline V lookup: CDR1 SGHRS, CDR2 YFSETQ. J gave up 4 bases and V 0 bases, and 2 bases lay outside the gene matches. This CDR3 spans 15 amino acids. The chain's CDR3 is CASSLGLAGVYEQYF. CDR3 coding DNA: TGCGCCAGCAGCTTGGGACTAGCGGGAGTTTACGAGCAGTACTTC.

The rearrangement uses TRBV18 and TRBJ2-3; TRBD1 aligns across 8 bases. CDR3 length equals 16 residues. From germline, CDR1 is KGHSH and CDR2 LQKENI. The V and J ends lost 3 bases and 3 bases, in that order; junction bases with no gene match: 8. The CDR3 is CASSPRETGGTDTQYF. DNA of the CDR3: TGTGCCAGCTCACCTCGGGAAACAGGGGGTACAGATACGCAGTATTTT.

The rearrangement uses TRBV28 and TRBJ1-1; tentatively, D is TRBD1 (6 bases). Germline V gene data show CDR1 as MDHEN and CDR2 as SYDVKM. Trimming pared 0 bases from V and 4 bases from J, leaving 6 bases between. This CDR3 is 13 amino acids long. The CDR3 sequence: CASSLWGATEAFF. The CDR3 DNA sequence: TGTGCCAGCAGTTTATGGGGGGCCACTGAAGCTTTCTTT.

The chain is built from TRBV28 and TRBJ2-5, with 8 bases matching TRBD1. This CDR3 spans 15 amino acids. Germline V gives CDR1 MDHEN, CDR2 SYDVKM. V was clipped by 6 bases and J by 1 base; unmatched bases: 7. CDR3: CASRSSGTGQETQYF. CDR3 bases: TGTGCCAGCAGGTCATCAGGGACAGGCCAAGAGACCCAGTACTTC.

This chain links TRBV5-1 with TRBJ2-5; maybe TRBD2 (6 bases). The germline gives CDR1 SGHRS, CDR2 YFSETQ. CDR3 size: 13 residues. V lost 3 bases to trimming and J lost 4 bases, with 10 bases between them. CDR3 region: CASSWAAGETQYF. The CDR3 DNA follows: TGCGCCAGCAGCTGGGCAGCGGGAGAGACCCAGTACTTC.

V gene TRBV5-4 combines with J gene TRBJ1-1, with 7 nucleotides matching TRBD1. CDR1 and CDR2 from the germline V gene are SGHNT and YYREEE (reference sequence). CDR3 length equals 10 residues. After removal of 3 bases from V and 11 bases from J, the junction contained 1 base not matched to a gene. The CDR3 reads CASSWDSAFF. The CDR3, as DNA: TGTGCCAGCAGCTGGGACAGTGCTTTCTTT.

The V gene is TRBV10-1, the J gene TRBJ2-7; TRBD2 matches at 11 bases. CDR3 size: 15 residues. Germline trimming cut 4 bases from V and 0 bases from J; bases unmatched to any gene: 2. Germline V gene data show CDR1 as WNHNN and CDR2 as SYGVQD (reference sequence). DNA for the CDR3: TGCGCCAGCAGTGGAACTAGCGGGAGCTCCTACGAGCAGTACTTC. This translates into CASSGTSGSSYEQYF.

V and J are TRBV5-1 and TRBJ2-1, with TRBD2 matching over 9 bases. Germline CDR1 is SGHRS and CDR2 is YFSETQ. This CDR3 contains 15 residues. V trimming: 1 base; J trimming: 5 bases; junction bases outside the gene matches: 4. DNA of the CDR3: TGCGCCAGCAGCTTGCCCCTAGCGGGGAACAATGAGCAGTTCTTC. Amino acids: CASSLPLAGNNEQFF.

The chain is built from TRBV3-1 (or the pseudogene TRBV3-2) and TRBJ1-3; D is possibly TRBD1 (5 bases). The CDR3 runs 15 residues. Germline V gene lookup returns CDR1 LGHDT and CDR2 YNNKEL (reference sequence). Between the trimmed V and J ends, which lost 1 base and 0 bases, there was a span of 7 bases. CDR3 sequence (DNA): TGTGCCAGCAGCCAAGGGCAGGGCTCTGGAAACACCATATATTTT. Translation gives CASSQGQGSGNTIYF.

This chain links TRBV6-5 with TRBJ2-3, with no clear D. Germline-derived CDR1 and CDR2 are MNHEY and SVGAGI. This CDR3 has 15 residues. V was clipped by 0 bases and J by 2 bases, with 9 bases between them. CDR3 residues: CASSYSPSHTDTQYF. The CDR3 DNA sequence: TGTGCCAGCAGTTACTCTCCGAGCCACACAGATACGCAGTATTTT.

J is TRBJ2-3 and V is TRBV6-5, with D possibly matching TRBD1 (6 bases). V lost 2 bases and J 5 bases, leaving 14 bases between the germline ends. The CDR3 runs 15 residues. Germline-derived CDR1 and CDR2 are MNHEY and SVGAGI. CDR3 sequence reads: CASSYGRGSIDTQYF. The CDR3, as DNA: TGTGCCAGCAGTTACGGCAGGGGCAGTATAGATACGCAGTATTTT.

This chain links TRBV4-1 with TRBJ1-5, with a weak D call TRBD1 (5 bases). This CDR3 comprises 14 residues. Trimming removed 4 bases at V and 4 bases at J, with 11 bases between. CDR1 and CDR2 (germline): MGHRA, YSYEKL. CDR3 protein: CASSPRGGNQPQHF. DNA of the CDR3: TGCGCCAGCAGCCCTCGGGGGGGGAATCAGCCCCAGCATTTT.

This chain links TRBV3-1 (or the pseudogene TRBV3-2) with TRBJ2-2, with D unclear. The CDR3 has 17 residues. Germline V CDR1 and CDR2: LGHDT, YNNKEL (reference sequence). With 4 bases removed from V and 0 bases from J, the gap between germline ends came to 15 bases. As DNA, the CDR3 is TGTGCCAGCAGCCCAAGATCGAGCACTTCGAACACCGGGGAGCTGTTTTTT. Residues: CASSPRSSTSNTGELFF.

The J gene is TRBJ2-7, the V gene TRBV19; D not certain. The CDR3 sequence is 16 residues long. Germline CDR1 reads LNHDA; CDR2 reads SQIVND (reference sequence). V gave up 5 bases and J gave up 2 bases, with 19 bases separating them. The chain's CDR3 is CASSPLMAETPYEQYF. CDR3 sequence (DNA): TGTGCCAGTAGTCCCCTAATGGCGGAGACCCCCTACGAGCAGTACTTC.

V usage is TRBV11-2 and J usage is TRBJ2-2; no definite D call. Germline values: CDR1 SGHAT, CDR2 FQNNGV. CDR3 length: 15 residues. V gave up 6 bases and J gave up 1 base, with 12 bases separating them. The CDR3 DNA reads as TGTGCCAGCAGGATTGGGCCTGAGAACACCGGGGAGCTGTTTTTT. Translating it yields CASRIGPENTGELFF.

The rearrangement links TRBV19 to TRBJ1-3; D possibly corresponds to TRBD1 (5 bases). Germline CDR1 reads LNHDA; CDR2 reads SQIVND (reference sequence). The CDR3 covers 16 residues. Trimming shortened V by 5 bases and J by 0 bases, and 14 bases separated the two germline ends. CDR3 amino acids: CASSPQTGLSGNTIYF. The CDR3 nucleotides are TGTGCCAGTAGTCCCCAGACGGGACTCTCTGGAAACACCATATATTTT.

V and J are TRBV11-3 and TRBJ1-1; 8 bases match TRBD1. Germline lookup yields CDR1 SGHNT and CDR2 YENEEA. The CDR3 has 14 amino acids. The V segment lost 5 bases and the J segment 4 bases; nucleotides outside the gene matches: 6. In nucleotides, the CDR3 is TGTGCCAGCAGCCCCCAGGGGGCGACCACTGAAGCTTTCTTT. This gives the protein CASSPQGATTEAFF.

This clone has just one count. The chain couples TRBV27 to TRBJ1-2; 9 bases are a match to TRBD1. The CDR3 spans 15 residues. The V gene end was trimmed by 6 bases and the J gene end by 4 bases; junction bases not matched to a gene: 9. CDR1 MNHEY and CDR2 SMNVEV come from the germline V gene (reference sequence). CDR3 loop: CASRRPGTGTYGYTF. CDR3 coding DNA: TGTGCCAGCAGGCGACCGGGGACAGGGACCTATGGCTACACCTTC.

The V call is TRBV7-2, the J call TRBJ1-3, with TRBD1 identical over 7 bases. The CDR3 is made up of 18 amino acids. Germline CDR1 reads SGHTA; CDR2 reads FQGNSA. V shed 1 base, J shed 0 bases, and the junction held 9 bases outside the gene matches. The chain's CDR3 is CASSLGAPGQFSGNTIYF. The DNA for the CDR3 is TGTGCCAGCAGCTTAGGGGCCCCGGGACAGTTCTCTGGAAACACCATATATTTT.

The J gene is TRBJ2-4, the V gene TRBV30; TRBD1 matches 8 bases. The ends lost 0 bases at V and 8 bases at J; junction bases unmatched: 3. Germline loops: CDR1 GTSNPN, CDR2 SVGIG (reference sequence). This CDR3 has 13 residues. CDR3 coding DNA: TGTGCCTGGAGTGTCAGGGGGCAATACATTCAGTACTTC. Its translation is CAWSVRGQYIQYF.

The table lists this clone with a few counts. V usage is TRBV11-3 and J usage is TRBJ2-7, with D unresolved. The germline V gene encodes CDR1 SGHNT and CDR2 YENEEA. The V end lost 0 bases, the J end lost 6 bases, and 6 bases lay between the germline ends. The CDR3 has 12 amino acids. The CDR3 DNA reads TGTGCCAGCAGCTTAGATGCCGGCGAGCAGTACTTC. Encoded protein: CASSLDAGEQYF.

The chain employs TRBV5-4 and TRBJ2-7, with 10 bases that match TRBD2. The CDR3 has 16 residues. V was pared by 0 bases and J by 3 bases, with 6 bases of the junction left unmatched. Per the germline V gene, CDR1 is SGHNT and CDR2 is YYREEE (reference sequence). CDR3 region: CASSLGNGLADYEQYF. In DNA, the CDR3 is TGTGCCAGCAGCTTGGGAAATGGACTAGCGGACTACGAGCAGTACTTC.

This chain connects TRBV6-5 to TRBJ1-6; D perhaps matches TRBD1 (5 bases). Trimming pared 1 base from V and 9 bases from J, leaving 10 bases between. The germline gives CDR1 MNHEY, CDR2 SVGAGI. The CDR3 has 14 residues. As DNA, the CDR3 is TGTGCCAGCAGTTACTGGGGCTCTGGTTCACCCCTCCACTTT. This encodes CASSYWGSGSPLHF.

This chain joins TRBV5-1 and TRBJ2-7; 12 bases line up with TRBD2. With V trimmed by 3 bases and J by 6 bases, 4 bases remained unmatched. From germline, CDR1 is SGHRS and CDR2 YFSETQ. The CDR3 runs 14 residues. This CDR3 is CASSSGTSGLEQYF. The CDR3 DNA reads as TGCGCCAGCAGCTCTGGGACTAGCGGGCTCGAGCAGTACTTC.

The V gene is TRBV7-9, the J gene TRBJ2-1; D ambiguous. The CDR3 covers 15 residues. Trimming cost V 5 bases and J 0 bases, with 11 bases left between them. Per the germline V gene, CDR1 is SEHNR and CDR2 is FQNEAQ (reference sequence). CDR3 nucleotides: TGTGCCAGCAGCCCCGGAGTCAGCTCCTACAATGAGCAGTTCTTC. It codes for CASSPGVSSYNEQFF. Filled out from reference TRBV7-9 and TRBJ2-1, the complete variable domain reads DTGVSQNPRHKITKRGQNVTFRCDPISEHNRLYWYRQTLGQGPEFLTYFQNEAQLEKSRLLSDRFSAERPKGSFSTLEIQRTEQGDSAMYLCASSPGVSSYNEQFFGPGTRLTVL.

The chain joins TRBV10-3 to TRBJ2-7; D may be TRBD2 (6 bases). CDR3 length: 13 residues. In germline, CDR1 is ENHRY, CDR2 SYGVKD. Trimming pared 7 bases from V and 5 bases from J, leaving 15 bases between. CDR3 protein: CAITGGAGHEQYF. CDR3 bases: TGTGCCATCACTGGCGGAGCGGGCCACGAGCAGTACTTC.

The rearrangement joins TRBV5-1 to TRBJ1-5, with 10 bases aligning to TRBD1. Trimming at V came to 4 bases and at J to 7 bases, leaving 5 bases not matched to a gene. CDR1 is SGHRS, CDR2 YFSETQ, per germline. CDR3 length: 14 residues. CDR3 coding DNA: TGCGCCAGCAGCCGGGGGACAGGGGAACAGCCCCAGCATTTT. Translated, it gives CASSRGTGEQPQHF.

The chain links TRBV11-2 to TRBJ2-1, with a weak D call TRBD1 (6 bases). V shed 5 bases and J shed 3 bases, with 14 bases lying between them. Germline CDR1 SGHAT, CDR2 FQNNGV. The CDR3 length is 15 residues. The CDR3 nucleotides are TGTGCCAGCAGCATTCTCAGGGGTCGCTACAATGAGCAGTTCTTC. Amino acid sequence: CASSILRGRYNEQFF. Looking up the rest from reference TRBV11-2 and TRBJ2-1 gives the full variable domain: EAGVAQSPRYKIIEKRQSVAFWCNPISGHATLYWYQQILGQGPKLLIQFQNNGVVDDSQLPKDRFSAERLKGVDSTLKIQPAKLEDSAVYLCASSILRGRYNEQFFGPGTRLTVL.